This T cell receptor beta chain derives from a study of Ad26.COV2.S vaccination and SARS-CoV-2 variants. Across the study: A participant enrolled in the COV1001 Ad26.COV2.S trial arm provided the sample. Notes on the study in general: Substantial breadth was reportedly displayed by spike-specific CD8+ and CD4+ T cell responses after vaccination. Vaccine recipients and placebo recipients showed similar non-spike TCR breadth.

Method: immunoSEQ multiplex PCR; TCRdb's copy keeps in-frame clones and lacks some. Of 300,000 to 350,000 clones in the sample, around 89% were seen once. On this clone itself: No antigen is known for it.

Treatment in this sample: approximately 18 received Ad26.COV2.S at low or high dose, single or two shots; about 5 received placebo; per-sample allocation not given. The investigators took samples on day 63 after the first vaccine or placebo injection. A Boston donor was an adult aged 18-55 years. The CDR3 spans 15 residues. Germline CDR1 is SNHLY and CDR2 is FYNNEI. Trimming cost V 3 bases and J 8 bases, with 14 bases left between them. The receptor was derived from a person between 18 and 60 years old who received the Ad26.COV2.S COVID-19 vaccine or a placebo. The specimen comprised peripheral blood, sampled in a trial of Ad26.COV2.S vaccine versus placebo. V gene TRBV2 combines with J gene TRBJ1-6, with D perhaps TRBD1 (5 bases). Here the CDR3 reads CASSEEGRLDSPLHF. The CDR3 nucleotides are TGTGCCAGCAGTGAGGAGGGGCGTTTGGATTCACCCCTCCACTTT.